A single sample gave rise to the 17 T cell receptor beta chains below, sequenced in a study of shared clonotypes between healthy human individuals (dated by TCRdb to about 2020). The library was produced with the immunoSEQ multiplex PCR assay. TCRdb retrieved this table from immuneACCESS and kept in-frame rearrangements only. Not all clones are present; in checked studies, unresolved V genes account for under half, and no reason is known for the remainder. Within this sample are about 2 million clones, with less than 95% of them counted one time only. The ten most abundant clones make up 1.2% of the sample. CD8 naive samples were CD45RO-negative cells positively selected for CCR7, giving a CD45RA+CCR7+ population that excluded TemRA cells. Sequencing was performed on naive CD8+ T cells sorted from blood. The cell subset or site label, read with the paper, signifies: CD45RA+CCR7+. The receptors originated from a man younger than 35 in good health.

The CDR3 here is CASSYGLTGGDEQYF. In DNA form, the CDR3 reads TGTGCCAGCAGTTACGGTTTAACGGGGGGCGACGAGCAGTACTTC. This sequence joins TRBV6-5 and TRBJ2-7; the D gene is possibly TRBD2 (7 bases). The germline CDR1 and CDR2 sequences are MNHEY and SVGAGI. The CDR3 has 15 amino acids. Trimming took off 2 bases at V and 5 bases at J, with 16 bases between the two ends.

V is TRBV25-1 and J is TRBJ2-3, with D hard to call. The V and J ends lost 0 bases and 5 bases respectively, with 6 bases between them. Germline CDR1 and CDR2: MGHDK and SYGVNS. This CDR3 spans 13 amino acids. The DNA of the CDR3 is TGTGCCAGCAGTGAATATTTTCAAGATACGCAGTATTTT. Translation gives CASSEYFQDTQYF. Drawing the rest from reference TRBV25-1 and TRBJ2-3, the complete variable domain is EADIYQTPRYLVIGTGKKITLECSQTMGHDKMYWYQQDPGMELHLIHYSYGVNSTEKGDLSSESTVSRIRTEHFPLTLESARPSHTSQYLCASSEYFQDTQYFGPGTRLTVL.

V is TRBV6-6 and J is TRBJ2-1, with 8 bases aligning to TRBD2. CDR1 is MNHNY and CDR2 is SVGAGI in the germline V gene (reference sequence). V dropped 5 bases and J dropped 4; count of bases not matched to a gene: 7. The CDR3 is 15 amino acids. The CDR3 nucleotides read TGTGCCAGCAGTCCAGTAGCGGGGACTTACAATGAGCAGTTCTTC. This codes for CASSPVAGTYNEQFF.

The rearrangement links TRBV29-1 to TRBJ2-7; 9 bases line up with TRBD1. This CDR3 contains 13 residues. V was clipped by 3 bases and J by 6 bases; unmatched bases: 6. Per germline, CDR1 SQVTM and CDR2 ANQGSEA. The CDR3 region is CSVEPGQGFEQYF. The CDR3 DNA is TGCAGCGTTGAGCCGGGACAGGGATTCGAGCAGTACTTC.

The J gene is TRBJ1-4, the V gene TRBV28; D may be TRBD1 (6 bases). The ends were cut back, 6 bases at V and 7 bases at J, with 15 bases in the middle. The CDR3 covers 14 residues. CDR1 MDHEN and CDR2 SYDVKM come from the germline V gene. CDR3: CASRLNRVAEKLFF. In DNA form, the CDR3 reads TGTGCCAGCAGACTAAACAGGGTTGCTGAAAAACTGTTTTTT.

V gene TRBV27 combines with J gene TRBJ2-7; no clear D. Trimming pared 5 bases from V and 3 bases from J, leaving 8 bases between. In germline, CDR1 is MNHEY, CDR2 SMNVEV (reference sequence). This CDR3 has 12 amino acids. For the CDR3, the DNA is TGTGCCAGCAGTACAGCCTTCTACGAGCAGTACTTC. Amino acids: CASSTAFYEQYF.

Details on this clone: Other DNA sequences in the sample encode the same CDR3. The CDR3 sequence: CASSFGTGELFF. CDR3 DNA sequence: TGTGCCAGCAGTTTTGGTACCGGGGAGCTGTTTTTT. J is TRBJ2-2 and V is TRBV28, with D unclear. This CDR3 has 12 residues. Germline V gene sequence: CDR1 MDHEN, CDR2 SYDVKM. The ends were cut back, 3 bases at V and 5 bases at J, with 4 bases in the middle.

The V and J genes are TRBV25-1 and TRBJ1-1; D not certain. The CDR3 has 14 residues. Per the germline V gene, CDR1 is MGHDK and CDR2 is SYGVNS. Trimming left V 5 bases short and J 0 bases short, with 10 bases between. CDR3 coding DNA: TGTGCCAGCAGTAAGACCGAAATGAACACTGAAGCTTTCTTT. Translation: CASSKTEMNTEAFF.

With regard to this clone: Other DNA sequences of this sample code for an identical CDR3. The rearrangement links TRBV6-5 to TRBJ1-1; no clear D gene. Germline values: CDR1 MNHEY, CDR2 SVGAGI. V dropped 2 bases and J dropped 1 base, with 5 bases sitting between them. This CDR3 is built from 13 residues. CDR3 sequence: CASSYTENTEAFF. CDR3 in DNA: TGTGCCAGCAGTTACACCGAGAACACTGAAGCTTTCTTT.

J is TRBJ2-7 and V is TRBV2, with D unclear. The CDR3 has 14 residues. The germline CDR1 and CDR2 sequences are SNHLY and FYNNEI. V was shortened by 7 bases and J by 0 bases, with 13 bases between the two germline ends. Here the CDR3 DNA reads TGTGCCAGCAACTCCTTTGGGGACTCCTACGAGCAGTACTTC. This encodes CASNSFGDSYEQYF.

The CDR3 spells CASRLGGGAANEKLFF. The CDR3 DNA reads as TGTGCAAGTCGCTTAGGTGGGGGGGCCGCTAATGAAAAACTGTTTTTT. The genes are TRBV12-2 and TRBJ1-4. TRBV12-2 is annotated as a pseudogene. The CDR3 is made up of 16 amino acids.

The rearrangement uses TRBV7-9 and TRBJ1-2; no firm D call. The CDR3 spans 16 residues. Germline values: CDR1 SEHNR, CDR2 FQNEAQ (reference sequence). Trimming removed 0 bases at V and 3 bases at J, with 14 bases between. The CDR3 DNA reads as TGTGCCAGCAGCTTAGCCCCGCAAGTCCCTTACTATGGCTACACCTTC. Translated, it gives CASSLAPQVPYYGYTF.

This sequence joins TRBV2 and TRBJ2-3, with TRBD1 matching over 8 bases. Trimming cost V 11 bases and J 3 bases; bases outside gene matches: 7. The germline CDR1 and CDR2 sequences are SNHLY and FYNNEI. This CDR3 has 13 amino acids. In nucleotides, the CDR3 is TGTGCCCGACGACAGGGGTGGACAGATACGCAGTATTTT. Amino acid sequence: CARRQGWTDTQYF.

The chain combines TRBV19 with TRBJ1-5; D perhaps matches TRBD1 (5 bases). The CDR3 sequence is 14 residues long. In germline, CDR1 is LNHDA, CDR2 SQIVND (reference sequence). V dropped 7 bases and J dropped 4 bases, with 14 bases sitting between them. CDR3 sequence: CASKDDSPNQPQHF. The CDR3 bases are TGTGCCAGTAAAGACGACAGTCCTAATCAGCCCCAGCATTTT.

The chain recombines TRBV7-9 with TRBJ2-2, with D perhaps matching TRBD2 (5 bases). The V end was cut by 2 bases, the J end by 3 bases, with 13 bases between. The CDR3 runs to 16 residues. Germline V gene data show CDR1 as SEHNR and CDR2 as FQNEAQ (reference sequence). The CDR3: CASSLTSGFYTGELFF. CDR3 in DNA: TGTGCCAGCAGCTTAACCTCGGGGTTTTACACCGGGGAGCTGTTTTTT.

This chain links TRBV6-6 with TRBJ2-1; 11 bases are a match to TRBD1. The CDR3 covers 16 residues. V shed 7 bases and J 7 bases; nucleotides not matched to a gene: 12. Germline V lookup: CDR1 MNHNY, CDR2 SVGAGI (reference sequence). CDR3 in amino acids: CASTPRPGTGGNEQFF. The CDR3 DNA reads as TGTGCCAGCACACCTCGGCCCGGGACAGGGGGTAATGAGCAGTTCTTC.

The chain employs TRBV9 and TRBJ1-2, with D possibly being TRBD1 (6 bases). The ends were cut back, 4 bases at V and 4 bases at J, with 14 bases in the middle. The germline V gene has CDR1 SGDLS and CDR2 YYNGEE. CDR3 length: 14 residues. The chain's CDR3 is CASSLAGVGYGYTF. The CDR3 DNA reads TGTGCCAGCAGCTTAGCAGGGGTTGGCTATGGCTACACCTTC. The full variable domain, its missing parts supplied by reference TRBV9 and TRBJ1-2, is DSGVTQTPKHLITATGQRVTLRCSPRSGDLSVYWYQQSLDQGLQFLIQYYNGEERAKGNILERFSAQQFPDLHSELNLSSLELGDSALYFCASSLAGVGYGYTFGSGTRLTVV.